This entry lists 10 T cell receptor beta chains sequenced from one sample in a study of shared clonotypes between healthy human individuals. TCRdb's copy holds only in-frame clones and misses some; the assay was immunoSEQ multiplex PCR. The sample lists fewer than 3 million clones; 85% to 95% were seen once. The specimen sequenced was naive CD4+ T cells from PBMCs. Subset defined: CD45RA+ positively selected. The source of these receptors is a man aged 18 to 30 in good health. Some clones in this sample may be carry-over from other donors' samples.

The V call is TRBV6-1, the J call TRBJ2-1; 13 bases align to TRBD2. V lost 4 bases to trimming and J lost 8 bases; unmatched junction nucleotides: 2. Germline loops: CDR1 MNHNS, CDR2 SASEGT. This CDR3 is built from 14 residues. The CDR3 is CASSGTSGRHEQFF. The DNA for the CDR3 is TGTGCCAGCAGTGGGACTAGCGGGAGACATGAGCAGTTCTTC.

In its sample, this clone was seen many times. The chain's CDR3 is CASRRGEAEAFF. CDR3 coding DNA: TGTGCCAGCAGAAGGGGGGAGGCTGAAGCTTTCTTT. V gene TRBV21-1 combines with J gene TRBJ1-1. TRBV21-1 is tagged as a pseudogene. The CDR3 consists of 12 residues.

The chain uses TRBV27 and TRBJ2-1, with D perhaps given as TRBD1 or TRBD2 (6 bases each). Germline CDR1 is MNHEY and CDR2 is SMNVEV (reference sequence). This CDR3 comprises 12 residues. V was clipped by 5 bases and J by 9 bases, with 11 bases between them. The CDR3 spells CASSPRGREQFF. The CDR3 region has the DNA TGTGCCAGCAGTCCCCGGGGGCGTGAGCAGTTCTTC.

The chain links TRBV6-6 to TRBJ2-1, with 7 bases aligning to TRBD2. From germline, CDR1 is MNHNY and CDR2 SVGAGI (reference sequence). CDR3 size: 15 residues. The trim removed 6 bases at V and 6 bases at J, leaving 11 bases unmatched. The CDR3 DNA is TGTGCCAGCAGGATAGCGAGGGCTAGCGGCAATGAGCAGTTCTTC. Its translation: CASRIARASGNEQFF.

This sequence joins TRBV30 and TRBJ1-2; TRBD1 is a possible D gene (5 bases). Trimming took off 5 bases at V and 6 bases at J, with 13 bases between the two ends. The germline CDR1 and CDR2 sequences are GTSNPN and SVGIG (reference sequence). This CDR3 region has 12 residues. The CDR3, as DNA: TGTGCCTGGGGGGGAAGGAAAAATGGCTACACCTTC. The encoded protein is CAWGGRKNGYTF.

On this clone: Other nucleotide sequences from this sample produce the same CDR3. The rearrangement links TRBV28 to TRBJ1-2; D is unclear. Germline V lookup: CDR1 MDHEN, CDR2 SYDVKM. V lost 7 bases and J 2 bases, leaving 5 bases between the germline ends. This CDR3 is 11 amino acids long. The CDR3 sequence: CASTGNYGYTF. In DNA form, the CDR3 reads TGTGCCAGCACGGGAAACTATGGCTACACCTTC.

The rearrangement links TRBV10-1 to TRBJ2-3; D not resolved. The CDR3 is made up of 15 amino acids. V lost 0 bases and J lost 2, with 9 bases in between. Germline assignment: CDR1 WNHNN and CDR2 SYGVQD (reference sequence). DNA of the CDR3: TGCGCCAGCAGTGAGTCGCGCCTGCTCACAGATACGCAGTATTTT. Residues: CASSESRLLTDTQYF.

The V call is TRBV6-1, the J call TRBJ1-1, with D possibly matching TRBD1 (6 bases). V dropped 4 bases and J dropped 4 bases, with 16 bases sitting between them. The V gene's germline CDR1 is MNHNS and CDR2 SASEGT. The CDR3 spans 15 residues. The CDR3, as DNA: TGTGCCAGCAGTGCTACTTTAGGGGGGATCACTGAAGCTTTCTTT. This sequence encodes CASSATLGGITEAFF.

CDR3 amino acids: CASSLQGSATGELFF. The CDR3 DNA is TGTGCCAGCAGCTTACAGGGTAGCGCCACCGGGGAGCTGTTTTTT. This sequence joins TRBV11-2 and TRBJ2-2; tentatively, D is TRBD1 or TRBD2 (5 bases each). V lost 2 bases to trimming and J lost 4 bases, with 11 bases between them. Germline-derived CDR1 and CDR2 are SGHAT and FQNNGV. The CDR3 consists of 15 residues. Combining the CDR3 with reference TRBV11-2 and TRBJ2-2 gives the whole variable domain EAGVAQSPRYKIIEKRQSVAFWCNPISGHATLYWYQQILGQGPKLLIQFQNNGVVDDSQLPKDRFSAERLKGVDSTLKIQPAKLEDSAVYLCASSLQGSATGELFFGEGSRLTVL.

The rearrangement uses TRBV6-6 and TRBJ2-7, with 7 bases identical to TRBD1. The CDR3 sequence is 12 residues long. Germline CDR1 MNHNY, CDR2 SVGAGI (reference sequence). J was trimmed by 4 bases and V by 9 bases; bases with no gene match: 6. The CDR3 is CASEQGEYEQYF. The CDR3, as DNA: TGTGCCAGTGAGCAGGGGGAGTACGAGCAGTACTTC.